Given below is one T cell receptor (beta chain) in context. Its specificity is not known. This CDR3 contains 14 residues. Per germline, CDR1 DFQATT and CDR2 SNEGSKA (reference sequence). V was pared by 2 bases and J by 3 bases, with 13 bases between. Arm-PCR of CDR3 regions and iRepertoire HTBI primers were the basis on which TCR beta libraries were built. TCRdb processed the multiplex PCR reads anew with MiXCR; each CDR3 protein has one entry. The sample gives hundreds of thousands of distinct CDR3 sequences, around 20% of which show up once; 13% to 15% is in the top ten. Time point: persistent/refractory GD, antithyroid drugs over 5 years with positive TRAb. The TCR library was made from RNA that had been extracted from PBMCs in TRIzol. The data stem from a study of regulatory T cells in long-lasting Graves disease. Regarding the study as a whole: Persistent disease samples used TRBV28, TRBJ1-2 and TRBJ2-5 preferentially.

Sequenced here: peripheral blood mononuclear cells (PBMCs), sampled when the disease was refractory, from a patient treated with antithyroid drugs. The clonotype originates from a female donor with Graves disease. This chain uses TRBV20-1 with TRBJ1-2, with a possible D match to TRBD1 (6 bases). The CDR3 DNA is TGCAGTGCTAGACGGGGGGCGCCTGACTATGGCTACACCTTC. This sequence encodes CSARRGAPDYGYTF.